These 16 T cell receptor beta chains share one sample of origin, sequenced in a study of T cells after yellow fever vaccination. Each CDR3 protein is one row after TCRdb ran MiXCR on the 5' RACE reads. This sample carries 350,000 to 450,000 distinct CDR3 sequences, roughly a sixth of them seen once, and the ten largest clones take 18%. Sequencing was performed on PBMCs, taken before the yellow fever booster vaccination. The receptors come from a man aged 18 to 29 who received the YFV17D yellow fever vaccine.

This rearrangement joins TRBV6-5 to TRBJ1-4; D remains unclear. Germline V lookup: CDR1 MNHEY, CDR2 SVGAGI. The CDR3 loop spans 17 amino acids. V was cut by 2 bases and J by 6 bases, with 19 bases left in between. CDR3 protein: CASSYAAVGRRYEKLFF. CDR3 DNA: TGTGCCAGCAGTTACGCCGCCGTGGGCAGGAGATATGAAAAACTGTTTTTT.

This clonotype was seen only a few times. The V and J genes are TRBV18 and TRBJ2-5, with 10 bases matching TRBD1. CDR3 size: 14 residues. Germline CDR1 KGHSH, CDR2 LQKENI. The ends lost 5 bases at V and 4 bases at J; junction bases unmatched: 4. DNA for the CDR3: TGTGCCAGCTCAGAGACAGGGGGCGGAGAGACCCAGTACTTC. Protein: CASSETGGGETQYF.

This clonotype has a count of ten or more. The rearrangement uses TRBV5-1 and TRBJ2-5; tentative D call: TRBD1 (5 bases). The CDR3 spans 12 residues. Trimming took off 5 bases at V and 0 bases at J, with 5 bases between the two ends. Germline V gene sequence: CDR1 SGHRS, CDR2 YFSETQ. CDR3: CASRTDQETQYF. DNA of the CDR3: TGCGCCAGCAGGACAGACCAAGAGACCCAGTACTTC.

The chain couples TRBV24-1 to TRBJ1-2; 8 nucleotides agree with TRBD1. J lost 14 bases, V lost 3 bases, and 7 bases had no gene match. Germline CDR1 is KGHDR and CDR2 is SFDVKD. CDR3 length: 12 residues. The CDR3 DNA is TGTGCCACCAGTGATGGGGACAGGACGAGGACCTTC. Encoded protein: CATSDGDRTRTF.

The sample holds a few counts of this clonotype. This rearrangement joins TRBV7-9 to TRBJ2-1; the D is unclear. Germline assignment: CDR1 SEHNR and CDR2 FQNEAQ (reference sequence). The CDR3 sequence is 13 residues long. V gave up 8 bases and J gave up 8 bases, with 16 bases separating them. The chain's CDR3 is CASDPRAIDEQFF. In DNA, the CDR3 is TGTGCCAGCGACCCCCGGGCGATCGATGAGCAGTTCTTC.

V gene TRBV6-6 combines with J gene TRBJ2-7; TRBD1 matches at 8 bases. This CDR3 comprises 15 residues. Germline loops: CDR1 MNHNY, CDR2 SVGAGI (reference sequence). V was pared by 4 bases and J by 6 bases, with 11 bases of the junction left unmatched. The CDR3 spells CASSSLDREAGEQYF. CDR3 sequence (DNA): TGTGCCAGCAGTTCCCTGGACAGGGAGGCGGGCGAGCAGTACTTC.

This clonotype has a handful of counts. The CDR3 loop is CSVEDRAVEQFF. In DNA form, the CDR3 reads TGCAGCGTTGAAGATCGCGCGGTTGAGCAGTTCTTC. V is TRBV29-1 and J is TRBJ2-1; D call uncertain. V was pared by 0 bases and J by 9 bases, with 9 bases between. The CDR3 contains 12 residues. The V gene's germline CDR1 is SQVTM and CDR2 ANQGSEA.

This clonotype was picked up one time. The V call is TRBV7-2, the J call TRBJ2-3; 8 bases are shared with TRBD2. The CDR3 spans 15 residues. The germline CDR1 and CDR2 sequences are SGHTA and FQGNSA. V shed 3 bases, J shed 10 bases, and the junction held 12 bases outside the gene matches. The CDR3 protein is CASSFLRGAGAPQYF. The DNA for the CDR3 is TGTGCCAGCAGCTTTCTGCGGGGGGCCGGGGCCCCGCAGTATTTT.

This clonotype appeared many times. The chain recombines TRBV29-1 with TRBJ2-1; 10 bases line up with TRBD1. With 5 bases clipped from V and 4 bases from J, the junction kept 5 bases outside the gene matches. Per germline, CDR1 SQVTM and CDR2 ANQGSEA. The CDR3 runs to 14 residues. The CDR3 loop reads CSVLGTGVYNEQFF. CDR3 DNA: TGCAGCGTTCTCGGGACAGGGGTTTACAATGAGCAGTTCTTC.

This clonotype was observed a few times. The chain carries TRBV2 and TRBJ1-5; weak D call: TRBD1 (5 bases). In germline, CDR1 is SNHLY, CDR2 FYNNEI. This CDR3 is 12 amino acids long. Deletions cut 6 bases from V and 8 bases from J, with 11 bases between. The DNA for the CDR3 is TGTGCCAGCAGGGAGGGCAGGGAGCCCCAGCATTTT. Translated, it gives CASREGREPQHF.

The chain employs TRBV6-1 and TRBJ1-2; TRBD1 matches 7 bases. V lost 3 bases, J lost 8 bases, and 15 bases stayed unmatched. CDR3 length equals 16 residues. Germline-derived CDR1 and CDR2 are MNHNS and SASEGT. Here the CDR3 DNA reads TGTGCCAGCAGTGAGGCCACGACAGGGTTGGGTTTGGGCTACACCTTC. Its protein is CASSEATTGLGLGYTF.

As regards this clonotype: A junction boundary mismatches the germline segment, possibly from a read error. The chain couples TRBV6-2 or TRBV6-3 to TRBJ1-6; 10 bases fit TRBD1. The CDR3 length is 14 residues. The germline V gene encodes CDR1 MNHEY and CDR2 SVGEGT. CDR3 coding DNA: TGTGCCAGCAGTTGGACAGGGGGAAATTCAACCCTCCACTTT. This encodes CASSWTGGNSTLHF.

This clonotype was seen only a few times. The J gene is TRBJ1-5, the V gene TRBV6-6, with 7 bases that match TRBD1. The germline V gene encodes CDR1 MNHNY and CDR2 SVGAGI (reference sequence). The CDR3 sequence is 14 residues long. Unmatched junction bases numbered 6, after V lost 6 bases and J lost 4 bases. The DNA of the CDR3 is TGTGCCAGCAGCCCGACAGGGCAAAATCAGCCCCAGCATTTT. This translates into CASSPTGQNQPQHF.

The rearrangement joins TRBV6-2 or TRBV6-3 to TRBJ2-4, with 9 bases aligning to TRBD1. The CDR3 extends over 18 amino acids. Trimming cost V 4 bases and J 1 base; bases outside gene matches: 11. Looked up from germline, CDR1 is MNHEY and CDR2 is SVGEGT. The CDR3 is CASSFRGQGSVAKNIQYF. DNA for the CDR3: TGTGCCAGCAGTTTTCGCGGACAGGGGAGTGTGGCCAAAAACATTCAGTACTTC.

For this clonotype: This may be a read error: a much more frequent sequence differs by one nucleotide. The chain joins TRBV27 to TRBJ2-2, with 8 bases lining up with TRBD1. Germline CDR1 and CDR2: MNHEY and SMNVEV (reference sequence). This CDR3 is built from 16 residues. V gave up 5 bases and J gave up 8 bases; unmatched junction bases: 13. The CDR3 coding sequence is TGTGCCAGCAGTCCCCTCAGGGGGCCTAGACGTGGGGAGCTGTTTTTT. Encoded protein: CASSPLRGPRRGELFF.

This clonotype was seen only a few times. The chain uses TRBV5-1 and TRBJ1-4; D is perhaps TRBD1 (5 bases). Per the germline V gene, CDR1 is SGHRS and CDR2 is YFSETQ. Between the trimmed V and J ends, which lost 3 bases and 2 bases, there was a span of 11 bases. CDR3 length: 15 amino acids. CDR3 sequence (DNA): TGCGCCAGCAGCTCCACAGGTGGGACTAATGAAAAACTGTTTTTT. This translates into CASSSTGGTNEKLFF. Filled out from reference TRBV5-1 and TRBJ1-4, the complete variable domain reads KAGVTQTPRYLIKTRGQQVTLSCSPISGHRSVSWYQQTPGQGLQFLFEYFSETQRNKGNFPGRFSGRQFSNSRSEMNVSTLELGDSALYLCASSSTGGTNEKLFFGSGTQLSVL.